The rows below give T cell receptor beta chains drawn from one sample of a study of cytomegalovirus exposure and HLA in healthy donors. Sequencing was performed with immunoSEQ multiplex PCR; in TCRdb, only in-frame clones are kept and a portion is missing. The sample carries over 45,000 clones, about 90% recorded once. The sample consisted of PBMCs. These receptors were taken from a woman in her twenties or thirties in good health and CMV-seronegative. Each CDR3 is given with its conserved first and last residue. Fields, in order: CDR3 DNA, CDR3 protein, clone size, D gene, J gene, V gene, CDR3 length. A D gene is named only where the DNA matches it firmly. Only part of the rows carry a size: once, few, many, or a class if the clone is expanded.

cdr3_nt: TGTGCCAGCGAGGACAGGGGGGACACTGAAGCTTTCTTT; cdr3_aa: CASEDRGDTEAFF; clone_size: NA; d_call: TRBD1; j_call: TRBJ1-1; v_call: TRBV5-4; cdr3_length: 13
cdr3_nt: TGTGCCAGCAGCTCTGCCGGGAGCAATCAGCCCCAGCATTTT; cdr3_aa: CASSSAGSNQPQHF; clone_size: few; d_call: NA; j_call: TRBJ1-5; v_call: TRBV7-9; cdr3_length: 14
cdr3_nt: TGTGCCAGCAGCTTGGGGCAGGGAAAAGTGAACACTGAAGCTTTCTTT; cdr3_aa: CASSLGQGKVNTEAFF; clone_size: NA; d_call: NA; j_call: TRBJ1-1; v_call: TRBV7-2; cdr3_length: 16
cdr3_nt: TGTGCCAGCAGCTTAGACAGCTCCTCTGGAAACACCATATATTTT; cdr3_aa: CASSLDSSSGNTIYF; clone_size: NA; d_call: NA; j_call: TRBJ1-3; v_call: TRBV13; cdr3_length: 15
cdr3_nt: TGTGCCAGCAGTTTTCTTGGGGGGATGAACACTGAAGCTTTCTTT; cdr3_aa: CASSFLGGMNTEAFF; clone_size: NA; d_call: NA; j_call: TRBJ1-1; v_call: TRBV27; cdr3_length: 15
cdr3_nt: TGTGCCAGCAGCCCCGACAGGGTCTACGAGCAGTACTTC; cdr3_aa: CASSPDRVYEQYF; clone_size: NA; d_call: TRBD1; j_call: TRBJ2-7; v_call: TRBV11-2; cdr3_length: 13
cdr3_nt: TGTGCCAGCAGTCCGACGTGGGCTCAGTATGGCTACACCTTC; cdr3_aa: CASSPTWAQYGYTF; clone_size: NA; d_call: NA; j_call: TRBJ1-2; v_call: TRBV5-4; cdr3_length: 14
cdr3_nt: TGTGTAACACCCCATCGGGGTTACTATGGCTACACCTTC; cdr3_aa: CVTPHRGYYGYTF; clone_size: NA; d_call: NA; j_call: TRBJ1-2; v_call: TRBV27; cdr3_length: 13
cdr3_nt: TGTGCCAGCAGCTTACGGACTCAAACATCTAGCACAGATACGCAGTATTTT; cdr3_aa: CASSLRTQTSSTDTQYF; clone_size: NA; d_call: NA; j_call: TRBJ2-3; v_call: TRBV13; cdr3_length: 17
cdr3_nt: TGTGCCAGCACCAACCGGACAGGCCCAACTTACAATGAGCAGTTCTTC; cdr3_aa: CASTNRTGPTYNEQFF; clone_size: NA; d_call: TRBD1; j_call: TRBJ2-1; v_call: TRBV27; cdr3_length: 16
cdr3_nt: TGTGCCAGCAGTTTATCTCCTAGCGGATCCTACGAGCAGTACTTC; cdr3_aa: CASSLSPSGSYEQYF; clone_size: NA; d_call: TRBD2; j_call: TRBJ2-7; v_call: TRBV27; cdr3_length: 15
cdr3_nt: TGTGCCAGCAGTTTATGGCGGGAGTTTTTCAATGAGCAGTTCTTC; cdr3_aa: CASSLWREFFNEQFF; clone_size: NA; d_call: TRBD2; j_call: TRBJ2-1; v_call: TRBV28; cdr3_length: 15
cdr3_nt: TGTGCCAGCAGTCCGTCGATCGAGCGGTCGACTACAGATACGCAGTATTTT; cdr3_aa: CASSPSIERSTTDTQYF; clone_size: NA; d_call: NA; j_call: TRBJ2-3; v_call: TRBV27; cdr3_length: 17
cdr3_nt: TGTGCCAGCAGTTACCGGGGGGTAGGGACTGAAGCTTTCTTT; cdr3_aa: CASSYRGVGTEAFF; clone_size: NA; d_call: NA; j_call: TRBJ1-1; v_call: TRBV6-5; cdr3_length: 14
cdr3_nt: TGTGCCAGCAGTTTATCGACCGGTGGAGCCTCCTACAATGAGCAGTTCTTC; cdr3_aa: CASSLSTGGASYNEQFF; clone_size: NA; d_call: NA; j_call: TRBJ2-1; v_call: TRBV28; cdr3_length: 17
cdr3_nt: TGTGCCAGCAGTTTACAGGGGGGCTTTGGCTACACCTTC; cdr3_aa: CASSLQGGFGYTF; clone_size: NA; d_call: TRBD1; j_call: TRBJ1-2; v_call: TRBV27; cdr3_length: 13
cdr3_nt: TGTGCCAGCAGTTTATTACAGGAGAACACTGAAGCTTTCTTT; cdr3_aa: CASSLLQENTEAFF; clone_size: NA; d_call: NA; j_call: TRBJ1-1; v_call: TRBV28; cdr3_length: 14
cdr3_nt: TGTGCCAGCAGCTTAGGCAGGTCAGAGACCCAGTACTTC; cdr3_aa: CASSLGRSETQYF; clone_size: NA; d_call: NA; j_call: TRBJ2-5; v_call: TRBV7-7; cdr3_length: 13
cdr3_nt: TGCAGTGCTACAAACACCGGGGAGCTGTTTTTT; cdr3_aa: CSATNTGELFF; clone_size: once; d_call: NA; j_call: TRBJ2-2; v_call: TRBV20-1; cdr3_length: 11
cdr3_nt: TGTGCCAGCAGCTTGGAAGGGGCAGGGGCCAACGTCCTGACTTTC; cdr3_aa: CASSLEGAGANVLTF; clone_size: NA; d_call: NA; j_call: TRBJ2-6; v_call: TRBV5-4; cdr3_length: 15
cdr3_nt: TGTGCCAGCGAATCTCGACAGGGACGTCTGTTCTTC; cdr3_aa: CASESRQGRLFF; clone_size: NA; d_call: TRBD1; j_call: TRBJ2-1; v_call: TRBV27; cdr3_length: 12
cdr3_nt: TGTGCCAGCAGCGGAGTCGGCGGTATTAACTATGGCTACACCTTC; cdr3_aa: CASSGVGGINYGYTF; clone_size: NA; d_call: NA; j_call: TRBJ1-2; v_call: TRBV9; cdr3_length: 15
cdr3_nt: TGTGCCAGCAGTTGGGGAGCCGCAGGGGGCGAAGCTTTCTTT; cdr3_aa: CASSWGAAGGEAFF; clone_size: NA; d_call: TRBD1; j_call: TRBJ1-1; v_call: TRBV6-5; cdr3_length: 14
cdr3_nt: TGTGCCAGCAGTTTCGATACTGGACAGTTGAACACTGAAGCTTTCTTT; cdr3_aa: CASSFDTGQLNTEAFF; clone_size: NA; d_call: NA; j_call: TRBJ1-1; v_call: TRBV28; cdr3_length: 16
cdr3_nt: TGTGCCAGCAGCTTAGTTTCGGCGGGGAGGGGCGGGGAGCTGTTTTTT; cdr3_aa: CASSLVSAGRGGELFF; clone_size: NA; d_call: TRBD2; j_call: TRBJ2-2; v_call: TRBV11-2; cdr3_length: 16
cdr3_nt: TGCGCCAGCAGCTGGGGACAGGGGAACACTGAAGCTTTCTTT; cdr3_aa: CASSWGQGNTEAFF; clone_size: NA; d_call: TRBD1; j_call: TRBJ1-1; v_call: TRBV5-1; cdr3_length: 14
cdr3_nt: TGTGCCAGCAGTTACGGGACAGGATCGAACACTGAAGCTTTCTTT; cdr3_aa: CASSYGTGSNTEAFF; clone_size: NA; d_call: TRBD1; j_call: TRBJ1-1; v_call: TRBV6-5; cdr3_length: 15